The 8 T cell receptor beta chains listed next were all sequenced from one sample in a study of metastatic and nonmetastatic thyroid tumors. TCRdb re-analyzed the PCR reads using MiXCR. There are under 25,000 clones in the sample; around an eighth occur only once, and more than 15% lies in the top ten. Each patient came to thyroid surgery without any prior treatment (of any kind). Sequencing input: blood. The receptor set was obtained from a female donor with papillary thyroid cancer or a benign thyroid nodule (not recorded which). Some clones in this sample may be carry-over from other donors' samples.

With regard to this clone: A read error may account for a junction end that differs from germline. The chain joins TRBV11-2 to TRBJ2-7, with D perhaps TRBD2 (7 bases). There are 13 residues in the CDR3. Germline CDR1 and CDR2: SGHAT and FQNNGV. CDR3 sequence: CASSLGGASEQYF. The CDR3, as DNA: TGTGCCAGCAGTTTAGGGGGGGCCAGCGAGCAGTACTTC.

At least ten counts were recorded for this clone. The CDR3 region is CASYSYNSPLHF. CDR3 sequence (DNA): TGTGCCAGCTACAGCTATAATTCACCCCTCCACTTT. The gene calls are TRBV6-1 and TRBJ1-6; D is unclear. Germline-derived CDR1 and CDR2 are MNHNS and SASEGT. This CDR3 is 12 amino acids long. The V and J ends lost 8 bases and 3 bases respectively, with 5 bases between them.

The sample holds many counts of this clone. The chain combines TRBV11-2 with TRBJ1-4; 9 bases are a match to TRBD1. Germline-derived CDR1 and CDR2 are SGHAT and FQNNGV. The J segment lost 7 bases and the V segment lost 7 bases, leaving 7 bases of the junction unmatched. This CDR3 comprises 14 residues. The CDR3 DNA is TGTGCCAGCACCCCGGGACAGGGATTTGAAAAACTGTTTTTT. This sequence encodes CASTPGQGFEKLFF.

This clone was seen ten or more times. This may be a read error, as it is one base from a much larger clone. This rearrangement joins TRBV2 to TRBJ1-6; D call uncertain. The CDR3 is 13 residues long. Trimming took 1 base from V and 9 from J, leaving 7 bases between them. Germline V gene lookup returns CDR1 SNHLY and CDR2 FYNNEI. Here the CDR3 reads CASSEDPSSPLHF. As DNA, the CDR3 is TGTGCCAGCAGTGAAGATCCCTCTTCACCCCTCCACTTT. The whole variable domain, remainder taken from reference TRBV2 and TRBJ1-6, is EPEVTQTPSHQVTQMGQEVILRCVPISNHLYFYWYRQILGQKVEFLVSFYNNEISEKSEIFDDQFSVERPDGSNFTLKIRSTKLEDSAMYFCASSEDPSSPLHFGNGTRLTVT.

This clone was counted many times. One junction end disagrees with the germline gene, perhaps due to a read error. J is TRBJ2-2 and V is TRBV20-1; 7 bases are a match to TRBD1. This CDR3 has 14 amino acids. Germline CDR1 reads DFQATT; CDR2 reads SNEGSKA (reference sequence). CDR3 DNA sequence: TGCAGTGCATACGACAGGGCCGGCACCGAGGAGCTGTTTTTT. Translating it yields CSAYDRAGTEELFF.

This clone showed up just a few times. The V and J genes are TRBV6-1 and TRBJ2-5; D unclear. Germline values: CDR1 MNHNS, CDR2 SASEGT. There are 17 residues in the CDR3. V was pared by 2 bases and J by 3 bases, with 19 bases between. The CDR3 DNA is TGTGCCAGCAGTGAACGCTTTCCACGGGTCATGGAAGAGACCCAGTACTTC. Translated, it gives CASSERFPRVMEETQYF.

This clone has a handful of counts. The J gene is TRBJ2-1, the V gene TRBV18, with D unresolved. This CDR3 has 12 amino acids. V was shortened by 3 bases and J by 10 bases, with 10 bases between the two germline ends. Per germline, CDR1 KGHSH and CDR2 LQKENI. CDR3 loop: CASSPAVGEQFF. The CDR3 DNA reads TGTGCCAGCTCACCCGCGGTGGGCGAGCAGTTCTTC.

Concerning this clone itself: Given a much more abundant clone one base away, this may be a read error. Other DNA variants within this sample encode the same CDR3. The chain is built from TRBV7-2 and TRBJ1-1, with D uncertain. The V end lost 11 bases, the J end lost 10 bases, and 14 bases lay between the germline ends. Germline V lookup: CDR1 SGHTA, CDR2 FQGNSA. The CDR3 is 10 residues long. The CDR3 bases are TGTGCCCGTGGACCGCCAGCAGCTTTCTTT. This translates into CARGPPAAFF.